The source of this TCR beta chain is a study of T-cell memory formation after mild COVID-19. Overall study context: There were largely donor-specific TCR clusters. Overall study results and limits: Pre-infection memory harbored some responding clones, suggesting cross-reactive memory joined. Among CD4+ contracting clones, most were CM and EM, and CD8+ ones EMRA. Clones that got smaller from day 15 to 85 had even CD4/CD8, while clones growing later tipped toward CD4+.

With V trimmed by 1 base and J by 4 bases, 11 bases remained unmatched. The germline CDR1 and CDR2 sequences are SGHVS and FQNEAQ. This CDR3 has 17 residues. TCRdb re-called the 5' RACE reads through MiXCR, storing one row per CDR3 protein. The table includes 170,000 or so distinct CDR3 sequences, roughly 31% detected once. As regards this clonotype: Its target is unknown.

Material: PBMCs or a T cell subset sorted from them (not recorded which). The source of this sequence is an adult woman who had mild COVID-19 (a few samples of this study predate the infection). Cell type and time point are not known. The V call is TRBV7-8, the J call TRBJ2-3; 7 nucleotides agree with TRBD2. CDR3 amino acids: CASSLVAGPRGPDTQYF. CDR3 nucleotide sequence: TGTGCCAGCAGCTTAGTAGCGGGCCCCCGTGGGCCAGATACGCAGTATTTT.